Listed below are T cell receptor beta chains from one sample, sequenced in a study of blood T cells in healthy people across ages. TCRdb reprocessed the 5' RACE reads with MiXCR, giving one entry per CDR3 protein. The sample has 650,000 to 800,000 distinct CDR3 sequences; around 42% are singletons. Material: blood. These TCRs come from a man aged 60-69 years in good health. The CDR3 runs from the conserved cysteine through the conserved F or W.

>TRBJ2-1|TRBV9
CASSPGGAGFSEQFF
>TRBJ2-1|TRBV7-9
CASSLGLAGGPGNEQFF
>TRBJ2-5|TRBV20-1
CSAMGQNRAGDQETQYF
>TRBJ2-3|TRBV12-5
CASGRLSGGTQYF
>TRBJ2-1|TRBV11-2
CASSLVHVGRNEQFF
>TRBJ2-3|TRBV20-1
CSAPGTSDTQYF
>TRBJ2-7|TRBV15
CATKFGSYNEQYF
>TRBJ2-7|TRBV5-1
CVSSLGDRGEYEQYF
>TRBJ1-5|TRBV15
CATSRGLTKSNQPQHF
>TRBJ2-2|TRBV27
CASSFWTANTGELFF
>TRBJ2-3|TRBV7-2
CASSYSGGRGADTQYF
>TRBJ2-1|TRBV11-2
CASSLGVSTYNEQFF
>TRBJ2-1|TRBV2
CASSEDGGRYNEQFF
>TRBJ2-3|TRBV28
CASNAQGLTDTQYF
>TRBJ1-1|TRBV7-7
CASSFTLNRGETEAFF
>TRBJ1-1|TRBV20-1
CSAMGHRKAFF
>TRBJ2-1|TRBV20-1
CSARSVESSYNEQFF
>TRBJ2-1|TRBV28
CASRNVRRGYNEQFF
>TRBJ2-2|TRBV30
CAQTRQPFGELFF
>TRBJ2-7|TRBV12-3/TRBV12-4
CASSPATGLGYEQYF
>TRBJ2-5|TRBV10-3
CAMGGEETQYF
>TRBJ2-5|TRBV6-1
CASIWGLSTETQYF
>TRBJ1-5|TRBV4-1
CASSQPGGDRGQPQHF
>TRBJ1-1|TRBV5-6
CASRFTGQGANTEAFF
>TRBJ2-1|TRBV4-1
CASSQSSGSSYNEQFF
>TRBJ2-5|TRBV7-9
CASSAQGTETQYF
>TRBJ2-7|TRBV11-2
CASSSGLAEWGEQYF
>TRBJ1-4|TRBV7-9
CASSLDIGEKLFF
>TRBJ2-3|TRBV4-1
CASSQLVASGGADTQYF
>TRBJ2-7|TRBV7-9
CASSLTQGAYEQYF
>TRBJ2-7|TRBV20-1
CRARDWGPYEQYF
>TRBJ1-5|TRBV12-3/TRBV12-4
CASSLDSVDQPQHF
>TRBJ2-7|TRBV24-1
CATSDPGTGAGQYF
>TRBJ1-5|TRBV10-3
CAISEGSANQPQHF
>TRBJ2-7|TRBV4-1
CASSQEIQAHYEQYF
>TRBJ2-1|TRBV7-9
CASRTSGGLSSYNEQFF
>TRBJ1-1|TRBV4-3
CASSQAATGGTEAFF
>TRBJ1-2|TRBV7-9
CASSLPPGQGDGYTF
>TRBJ2-7|TRBV5-1
CASRPQASSSYEQYF
>TRBJ2-2|TRBV30
CAWRQGNTGELFF
>TRBJ1-4|TRBV12-3/TRBV12-4
CASRPTAATNEKLFF
>TRBJ2-4|TRBV28
CASSLSGLAKNIQYF